This T cell receptor beta chain was obtained from a study of shared clonotypes between healthy human individuals (dated by TCRdb to 2020 to 2022). For the wider study: The cohort included a few men and a couple of women between 18 and 49 years of age. For each donor, CD4 naive and CD4 memory were each given three plates, CD8 naive was given two plates, and CD8 memory was given one plate. To estimate repertoire size and how much clonotype sharing occurs between individuals, the study deeply sequenced the blood TCR repertoires of a handful of healthy adults. To increase sequencing depth and limit assay-specific biases, TCR repertoire library preparation and sequencing were carried out by different laboratories using diverse techniques. Each donor's leukapheresis produced roughly between roughly 0.85 and 10 billion PBMCs.

CD8 naive samples were CD45RO-negative cells positively selected for CCR7, giving a CD45RA+CCR7+ population that excluded TemRA cells. Donors were healthy HIV-negative adults with no recently reported acute infections or vaccinations. Only Caucasian adults living in Nashville, Tennessee, USA were represented among the donors. Blood was obtained by leukapheresis, after which PBMCs were separated by Ficoll-Histopaque density gradient centrifugation and cryopreserved in liquid nitrogen vapor phase. Analytical flow cytometry was used to check the purity and quantity of each magnetically sorted T cell population. Genomic DNA was isolated from every sorted fraction and measured by UV absorbance on a Nanodrop 2000c. On this clone: Its antigen is currently not known. There are no base qualities to consult, and no much larger clone falls within one base.

The CDR3 measures 14 amino acids from cysteine to phenylalanine. Just CDR3 DNA is preserved here, 42 bases in frame from base 1. For CDR1 and CDR2, the germline V gene (reference sequence) lists MNHEY and SMNVEV. For this chain, trimming is 5 bases at the V end and 8 bases at the J end, and the number of junction bases without a gene match is 7. TCR CDR3 regions were amplified from genomic DNA by multiplex PCR using the deep immunoSEQ assay. Extracted genomic DNA from each cell subset was spread evenly across all wells of several immunoSEQ 96-well plates, with each plate serving as a replicate. For sorted subsets, each replicate PCR was loaded with 150 to 250 ng genomic DNA, equivalent to about 30,000 T cell genomes. The purified libraries were quantified using a Qubit 3.0 fluorometer, sized with a Bioanalyzer 2100, and then quantified again using the KAPA Library Quantification kit. Each immunoSEQ 96-well plate was sequenced on its own single-read 150-cycle Illumina NextSeq 550 flow cell. In the paper's pipeline: Because the immunoSEQ output held only junctional sequences and lacked quality scores, the filtering could not match the filtering applied to full-length reads. Sequences were annotated with PyIR, a Python wrapper for IgBLAST v1.9, and V/J genes and CDR3 were assigned using IMGT germline references. Reads were removed for weak V/J assignments (E-value above 1e-6), missing CDR3, stop codons, out-of-frame junctions, or ambiguous translated residues. V3J clonotypes were defined as sequences sharing an identical inferred V gene, J gene, and CDR3 amino acid sequence. To compute the percentage overlap between repertoires, the number of shared unique clonotypes was divided by the size of the smaller repertoire. Richness of each repertoire was evaluated using RTK rarefaction, the Chao1 estimator, and Recon v2.1 estimates of unobserved clonotypes. For all TCRbeta clonotypes obtained by the gDNA method from four donors, generation probabilities were computed with OLGA. TCRdb re-hosts the immuneACCESS table, in-frame sequences only. Its copies lack some clones; in the studies checked, an unresolved V gene accounts for under half of them, and the cause for the rest is not known. The V and J calls and the clone size are those of that table, but D and trimming were determined from the DNA. The sample records about 2.2 million clones, approximately 94% of which are singletons. Of the sample, more than 1.5% is held by the ten largest clones.

General conclusions and limits of the study: Naive subsets generally had larger estimated clonotype richness than memory subsets. Only blood was sampled, and tissue TCR repertoires likely differ from those in blood. Pairwise subsampling led to the expectation that sequencing depth would affect the degree of clonotype sharing among donors. Higher generation probabilities were observed for clonotypes shared by all four sorted-subset donors than for non-shared clonotypes. Because the study included only a small number of donors, the genetic and exposure-history diversity represented was limited. Across a few donors, about 4.5% of naive CD4, over 3% of naive CD8, 2% to 2.5% of memory CD4, and 0.4% of memory CD8 clonotypes were shared. Even with the large sequencing depth, rarefaction of the sorted-subset datasets indicated that sequencing was incomplete.

The sequencing input was naive CD8+ T cells from PBMCs. This specimen's cell subset or site label, interpreted: CD45RA+CCR7+. This receptor was identified in a man aged 18 to 30 in good health. Some clones in this sample may be carry-over from other donors' samples. The chain couples TRBV27 to TRBJ2-1, and 9 bases in between align with TRBD2. CDR3 loop: CASSGAGGRYEQFF. The DNA is TGTGCCAGCAGTGGGGCGGGAGGGCGCTATGAGCAGTTCTTC.